This TCR beta chain was retrieved from a study of blood T cell repertoires in COVID-19. Study-wide background: PBMCs, B-cell-depleted T cells, or T cells were the source of the cDNA or gDNA that made up the material.

V lost 4 bases, J lost 5 bases, and 18 bases stayed unmatched. Germline lookup yields CDR1 SGDLS and CDR2 YYNGEE. The CDR3 spans 17 residues. Per the original methods: Amplification of reference gene primers provided the estimated nucleated cell counts. The assay was immunoSEQ multiplex PCR, and TCRdb's table has in-frame clones only and misses some. That table gives V, J and clone size, and the DNA gave D and trimming. The profile shows more than 55,000 clones, 90% to 95% of them singletons. The specimen was peripheral blood. This TCR was recovered from a man aged 45-65 years with active COVID-19. The genes are TRBV9 and TRBJ2-7; 7 nucleotides line up with TRBD2. The CDR3 DNA is TGTGCCAGCAGCCCCGGCTTCGGTTGGGGGGGTTTTGACGAGCAGTACTTC. This encodes CASSPGFGWGGFDEQYF.